These 6 T cell receptor beta chains share one sample of origin, sequenced in a study of glioma-infiltrating T cells after dendritic cell vaccination. Clones were read by immunoSEQ multiplex PCR, and TCRdb kept only the in-frame ones, dropping some. The repertoire includes fewer than 85,000 clones, 81% of them detected once, and approximately 7.9% sits in the top ten. Specimen: blood, collected before dendritic cell vaccination. The receptors shown here come from a human donor with glioblastoma.

The V gene is TRBV19, the J gene TRBJ1-1; the match to TRBD1 covers 7 bases. The CDR3 totals 16 residues. Germline V gene lookup returns CDR1 LNHDA and CDR2 SQIVND (reference sequence). Trimming cost V 7 bases and J 0 bases; bases outside gene matches: 11. As DNA, the CDR3 is TGTGCCAGTACTAATCCGGCCGGGACAGTGAACACTGAAGCTTTCTTT. Translating gives CASTNPAGTVNTEAFF.

The V gene is TRBV5-4, the J gene TRBJ2-4; 7 positions match TRBD1. The germline CDR1 and CDR2 sequences are SGHNT and YYREEE (reference sequence). This CDR3 comprises 14 residues. V gave up 4 bases and J gave up 5 bases; unmatched junction bases: 6. CDR3 loop: CASSPRDRQNIQYF. DNA for the CDR3: TGTGCCAGCAGCCCTAGGGACAGACAAAACATTCAGTACTTC.

CDR3 coding DNA: TGTGCCAGCAGCTTAGAAGCGGGGACTGGGGAGCTGTTTTTT. Translated, it gives CASSLEAGTGELFF. The chain couples TRBV11-3 to TRBJ2-2, with 7 nucleotides matching TRBD2. This CDR3 is built from 14 residues. CDR1 SGHNT and CDR2 YENEEA come from the germline V gene. V was clipped by 0 bases and J by 8 bases; unmatched bases: 3.

The chain employs TRBV5-6 and TRBJ1-4; D perhaps matches TRBD1 (5 bases). The CDR3 spans 14 residues. Germline values: CDR1 SGHDT, CDR2 YYEEEE. Trimming stripped 6 bases from V and 4 bases from J, with 13 bases between. The CDR3 protein is CASTRDSLNEKLFF. DNA for the CDR3: TGTGCCAGCACCCGAGACAGCCTTAATGAAAAACTGTTTTTT.

The rearrangement links TRBV5-5 to TRBJ1-2, with 7 bases lining up with TRBD1. From germline, CDR1 is SGHKS and CDR2 YYEKEE (reference sequence). The CDR3 length is 16 residues. J was trimmed by 5 bases and V by 4 bases; bases with no gene match: 14. The CDR3 DNA reads TGTGCCAGCAGCCTGTATTTAGATGACAGGGAATATGGCTACACCTTC. Its translation is CASSLYLDDREYGYTF.

The chain joins TRBV5-4 to TRBJ2-2, with TRBD2 identical over 8 bases. Per germline, CDR1 SGHNT and CDR2 YYREEE (reference sequence). The junction had 8 bases not matched to a gene; V was cut back by 4 bases and J by 3 bases. The CDR3 consists of 16 residues. The CDR3 nucleotides are TGTGCCAGCAGCCCCTGGGGGCGGGGGGACACCGGGGAGCTGTTTTTT. Protein: CASSPWGRGDTGELFF.